Given below is one T cell receptor beta chain in context. Antigen: not known. This entry belongs to a study of T cell responses to AZD1222 COVID-19 vaccine. Method: immunoSEQ multiplex PCR; TCRdb's copy keeps in-frame clones and lacks some. The sample includes more than 95,000 clones, 90% seen only once; the top ten take more than 6%. V was clipped by 5 bases and J by 5 bases; unmatched bases: 6. CDR1 is LNHDA and CDR2 is SQIVND in the germline V gene (reference sequence). The CDR3 extends over 14 amino acids. Whole-study findings and limits: Nearly half of unique spike-specific TCRs reportedly avoided B.1.351 and B.1.1.7 mutated regions.

Sequencing used peripheral blood, obtained on day 0 of AZD1222 vaccination. This chain links TRBV19 with TRBJ2-7, with TRBD1 matching 10 bases. The receptor's source is an adult in good health. Here the CDR3 reads CASSRTGGNDEQYF. The CDR3 nucleotides read TGTGCCAGTAGTCGGACAGGGGGGAATGACGAGCAGTACTTC. Filled out from reference TRBV19 and TRBJ2-7, the complete variable domain reads DGGITQSPKYLFRKEGQNVTLSCEQNLNHDAMYWYRQDPGQGLRLIYYSQIVNDFQKGDIAEGYSVSREKKESFPLTVTSAQKNPTAFYLCASSRTGGNDEQYFGPGTRLTVT.